Listed below are T cell receptor beta chains from one sample, sequenced in a study of T cells in Graves' hyperthyroidism and ophthalmopathy. TCRdb redid the calling of the multiplex PCR reads with MiXCR, one entry per CDR3 protein. The sample lists about 360,000 distinct CDR3 sequences, over 10% occurring once. Sequencing was carried out using blood. All receptors derive from a woman aged 18 to 35 with Graves' hyperthyroidism. CDR3s include the opening cysteine and the closing phenylalanine or tryptophan. Each record gives: V gene, clone size, J gene, D gene, CDR3 protein, CDR3 DNA. A D gene is named only where the DNA matches it firmly. Clone sizes are given selectively: once, few, many, or a class where the clone is expanded.

TRBV14	many	TRBJ1-2	-	CASSQYQTDNYGYTF	TGTGCCAGCAGCCAATACCAGACGGACAACTATGGCTACACCTTC
TRBV6-1	many	TRBJ2-5	-	CASEYRQDTQYF	TGTGCCAGCGAGTACCGCCAAGATACCCAGTACTTC
TRBV2	few	TRBJ2-2	-	CASSQLESGTGELFF	TGTGCCAGCAGTCAACTAGAGTCGGGCACCGGGGAGCTGTTTTTT
TRBV20-1	many	TRBJ2-7	-	CSVTSEQYF	TGCAGTGTAACGAGCGAGCAGTACTTC
TRBV2	many	TRBJ1-1	-	CASSVGTRTEAFF	TGTGCCAGCAGTGTCGGGACCCGCACTGAAGCTTTCTTT
TRBV28	-	TRBJ1-6	-	CAVFGGLGFNSPLHF	TGTGCCGTGTTCGGGGGACTGGGGTTTAATTCACCCCTCCACTTT
TRBV27	many	TRBJ2-1	TRBD1	CASSSQGALGNEQFF	TGTGCCAGCAGTTCCCAGGGGGCGCTGGGCAATGAGCAGTTCTTC
TRBV6-2/TRBV6-3	many	TRBJ2-1	-	CASSITRNRGLTSDYNEQFF	TGTGCCAGCAGTATAACGAGGAACAGGGGGCTGACTAGCGACTACAATGAGCAGTTCTTC
TRBV7-2	-	TRBJ2-3	-	CASSRRLESTDTQYF	TGTGCCAGCAGCCGAAGACTGGAAAGCACAGATACGCAGTATTTT
TRBV27	many	TRBJ2-1	TRBD2	CASSPGTSGTNEQFF	TGTGCCAGCAGTCCCGGGACTAGCGGGACAAATGAGCAGTTCTTC
TRBV4-1	-	TRBJ1-6	-	CASSQVSLTWKGNSPLHF	TGCGCCAGCAGCCAAGTTTCCCTAACATGGAAGGGTAATTCACCCCTCCACTTT
TRBV6-2/TRBV6-3	-	TRBJ1-2	-	CASSVQARIPLYGYTF	TGTGCCAGCAGTGTCCAAGCGCGGATCCCCCTCTATGGCTACACCTTC
TRBV5-1	-	TRBJ2-2	-	CASSLVGGADTGELFF	TGCGCCAGCAGCTTGGTCGGGGGCGCGGACACCGGGGAGCTGTTTTTT
TRBV7-9	many	TRBJ1-1	-	CASSQDRIVTEAFF	TGTGCCAGCAGTCAAGATCGGATCGTGACTGAAGCTTTCTTT
TRBV28	many	TRBJ2-1	-	CASSLLGREQFF	TGTGCCAGCAGTTTACTGGGAAGAGAGCAGTTCTTC
TRBV7-3	many	TRBJ1-2	-	CASSFPWGGPRYGYTF	TGTGCCAGCAGCTTCCCTTGGGGGGGACCCCGCTATGGCTACACCTTC
TRBV5-5	few	TRBJ1-6	-	CASSFGTPTGFSYNSPLHF	TGTGCCAGCAGCTTTGGTACACCTACTGGGTTCTCCTATAATTCACCCCTCCACTTT
TRBV3-1	many	TRBJ2-4	-	CASSQDRGPGNIQYF	TGTGCCAGCAGCCAAGACCGAGGGCCGGGAAACATTCAGTACTTC
TRBV6-1	many	TRBJ2-5	-	CASSPLGARETQYF	TGTGCCAGCAGCCCCCTAGGCGCCCGAGAGACCCAGTACTTC
TRBV25-1	-	TRBJ2-3	TRBD1	CASSEWVRGRGLDTQYF	TGTGCCAGCAGTGAATGGGTCAGGGGGCGCGGTTTGGATACGCAGTATTTT
TRBV7-9	many	TRBJ2-5	-	CASSPGHLPETQYF	TGTGCCAGCAGTCCGGGACACCTCCCAGAGACCCAGTACTTC
TRBV6-1	many	TRBJ2-3	-	CASSEPTGITDTQYF	TGTGCCAGCAGTGAACCGACAGGTATCACAGATACGCAGTATTTT
TRBV2	-	TRBJ2-5	TRBD1	CASSLRTGVGRETQYF	TGTGCCAGCAGTTTACGGACAGGGGTCGGGAGAGAGACCCAGTACTTC
TRBV2	many	TRBJ1-2	TRBD1	CASGRQGEDYGYTF	TGTGCCAGCGGTCGACAGGGAGAGGACTATGGCTACACCTTC
TRBV28	many	TRBJ2-3	TRBD2	CASSLDSGRFTDTQYF	TGTGCCAGCAGTTTGGATAGCGGGAGGTTCACAGATACGCAGTATTTT
TRBV7-9	many	TRBJ2-1	-	CASSPPGGASYNEQFF	TGTGCCAGCAGCCCGCCGGGTGGGGCCTCCTACAATGAGCAGTTCTTC
TRBV30	many	TRBJ2-7	-	CAWSGGYEQYF	TGTGCCTGGAGTGGAGGCTACGAGCAGTACTTC
TRBV7-2	many	TRBJ2-1	-	CASSSFIYNEQFF	TGTGCCAGCAGCTCTTTTATTTACAATGAGCAGTTCTTC
TRBV27	few	TRBJ2-2	TRBD1	CASSSRPGQGVMELFF	TGTGCCAGCAGTTCCCGTCCGGGACAGGGAGTGATGGAGCTGTTTTTT
TRBV7-9	many	TRBJ2-1	-	CASSLRSRGEQFF	TGTGCCAGCAGCTTAAGGAGCCGGGGTGAGCAGTTCTTC
TRBV30	many	TRBJ2-1	TRBD2	CAWRTSGVYNEQFF	TGTGCCTGGCGGACTAGCGGGGTCTACAATGAGCAGTTCTTC
TRBV20-1	-	TRBJ1-4	-	CSAPITTNEKLFF	TGCAGTGCTCCAATAACAACTAATGAAAAACTGTTTTTT
TRBV27	-	TRBJ2-7	-	CASSLYSIFADEQYF	TGTGCCAGCAGTTTATATTCGATCTTTGCCGACGAGCAGTACTTC
TRBV12-3/TRBV12-4	many	TRBJ1-2	-	CASSFRSWGTNYGYTF	TGTGCCAGCAGTTTTAGGTCTTGGGGGACTAACTATGGCTACACCTTC
TRBV13	-	TRBJ2-5	-	CASSSGLASETQYF	TGTGCCAGCAGTTCCGGACTGGCCTCAGAGACCCAGTACTTC
TRBV7-9	few	TRBJ2-7	-	CASSLGSAWEQYF	TGTGCCAGCAGCTTGGGGTCCGCCTGGGAGCAGTACTTC
TRBV18	many	TRBJ2-1	TRBD2	CASFWKREGNNEQFF	TGTGCCAGCTTCTGGAAGCGGGAGGGGAACAATGAGCAGTTCTTC
TRBV7-2	many	TRBJ2-1	-	CASSSTPPGYNEQFF	TGTGCCAGCAGCTCTACCCCACCGGGCTACAATGAGCAGTTCTTC
TRBV6-1	many	TRBJ2-3	-	CASSWGGQDTQYF	TGTGCCAGCAGTTGGGGGGGACAGGATACGCAGTATTTT
TRBV19	-	TRBJ2-5	-	CASSIDLASETQYF	TGTGCCAGTAGTATTGACCTTGCCTCGGAGACCCAGTACTTC
TRBV11-3	many	TRBJ2-1	-	CASSLAGSGLVGNEQFF	TGTGCCAGCAGCTTAGCCGGGTCAGGGCTAGTAGGCAATGAGCAGTTCTTC
TRBV12-3/TRBV12-4	many	TRBJ1-1	-	CASSLAVRNTEAFF	TGTGCCAGCAGTTTAGCTGTGAGGAACACTGAAGCTTTCTTT
TRBV7-3	many	TRBJ1-2	-	CASSLIGGGDYGYTF	TGTGCCAGCAGCTTAATCGGGGGAGGGGACTATGGCTACACCTTC
TRBV18	-	TRBJ1-1	TRBD1	CASSPRTGGTEAFF	TGTGCCAGCTCACCCCGGACAGGGGGCACTGAAGCTTTCTTT
TRBV5-6	-	TRBJ1-6	-	CASSLDGVNRLSPLHF	TGTGCCAGCAGCTTGGACGGGGTGAACCGACTTTCACCCCTCCACTTT
TRBV24-1	-	TRBJ2-7	TRBD1	CATSRDSCEQYF	TGTGCCACCAGTAGGGACAGTTGCGAGCAGTACTTC
TRBV12-3/TRBV12-4	-	TRBJ1-2	-	CASSSDIAGYTF	TGTGCCAGCAGTTCCGACATCGCTGGCTACACCTTC